The entry below describes one TCR beta chain. As yet, its antigen is unknown. This table comes from immunoSEQ multiplex PCR, and its TCRdb copy is limited to in-frame clones, with some not included. Here the sample spans 200,000 or so clones, around 90% being singletons. These data come from a study of cytomegalovirus exposure and HLA in healthy donors. Findings of the study overall: Accounts indicate the classifier identified cytomegalovirus status with strong specificity and sensitivity.

CDR1 and CDR2 from the germline V gene are MNHEY and SMNVEV (reference sequence). The CDR3 covers 15 residues. Trimming cost V 8 bases and J 5 bases; bases outside gene matches: 14. V usage is TRBV27 and J usage is TRBJ2-7; 8 positions match TRBD2. The sequence derives from a woman aged 18-29 years in good health and CMV-seronegative. The sequenced sample was PBMCs. The DNA for the CDR3 is TGTGCCAGCCGGGGGGGAATGGGAGGGCTCCACGAGCAGTACTTC. Translation gives CASRGGMGGLHEQYF.